This section outlines one T cell receptor (beta chain) sequence together with its context. Antigen specificity is unknown. At cycle 4 day 1, cycle 7 day 1, and baseline, blood was sampled. Assay used: immunoSEQ multiplex PCR; TCRdb lists only in-frame clones, some missing. The sample carries tens of thousands of clones, nearly 95% recorded once. V was pared by 0 bases and J by 7 bases, with 10 bases between. Germline lookup yields CDR1 SGHRS and CDR2 YFSETQ. The CDR3 totals 13 residues. This record comes from a study of OX40 agonist ivuxolimab in advanced cancers. Study outcomes and limitations: The study observed clonal expansion of CD4+ and CD8+ blood T cells by week 6 at 0.1 to 3.0 mg/kg.

The TCR sequence derives from an adult with an advanced solid tumor such as melanoma, head and neck, liver or kidney cancer. The V gene is TRBV5-1, the J gene TRBJ1-1; a weak D match, TRBD1 (5 bases). The sequences come from CD4+ or CD8+ T cells sorted from blood, collected in a trial of the OX40 agonist ivuxolimab. CDR3: CASSLAGPNEAFF. The CDR3, as DNA: TGCGCCAGCAGCTTGGCAGGGCCCAATGAAGCTTTCTTT.